Sequencing of this TCR beta chain was carried out in a study of cytotoxic CD8 clonotypes in ibrutinib-treated CLL. Whole-study findings and limits: In sustained-remission versus progressing patients, sampling times differed. The study found clonality rose at ibrutinib response, then fell toward baseline at progression.

Germline loops: CDR1 MDHEN, CDR2 SYDVKM. The J segment lost 5 bases and the V segment lost 3 bases, leaving 5 bases of the junction unmatched. This CDR3 comprises 15 residues. The assay was immunoSEQ multiplex PCR, and TCRdb's table has in-frame clones only and misses some. The data hold some 200,000 clones, with around 70% observed a single time. A word on this clone: Its antigen is not known.

Sample: PBMCs, taken after 12 months of ibrutinib treatment. The sequence was collected from a human donor with chronic lymphocytic leukemia. V gene TRBV28 combines with J gene TRBJ2-2; 8 bases are a match to TRBD1. As DNA, the CDR3 is TGTGCCAGCAGTTTCGGACAGGGACGTACCGGGGAGCTGTTTTTT. This translates into CASSFGQGRTGELFF.